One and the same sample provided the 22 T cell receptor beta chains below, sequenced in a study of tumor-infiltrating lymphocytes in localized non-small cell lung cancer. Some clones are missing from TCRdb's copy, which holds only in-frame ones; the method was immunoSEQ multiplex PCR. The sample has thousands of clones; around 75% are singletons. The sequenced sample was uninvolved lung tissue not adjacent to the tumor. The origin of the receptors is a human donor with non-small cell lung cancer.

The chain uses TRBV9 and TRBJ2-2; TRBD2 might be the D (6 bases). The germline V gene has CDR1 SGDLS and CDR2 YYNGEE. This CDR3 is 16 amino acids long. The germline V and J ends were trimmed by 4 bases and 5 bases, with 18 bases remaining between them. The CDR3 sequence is CASSPEISGVTGELFF. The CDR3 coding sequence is TGTGCCAGCAGCCCCGAGATCTCGGGGGTTACCGGGGAGCTGTTTTTT.

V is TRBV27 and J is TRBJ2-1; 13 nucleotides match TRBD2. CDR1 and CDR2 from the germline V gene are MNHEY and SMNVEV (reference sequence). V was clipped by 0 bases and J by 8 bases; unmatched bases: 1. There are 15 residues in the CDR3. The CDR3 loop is CASSLSGLAGYEQFF. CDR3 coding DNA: TGTGCCAGCAGTTTATCGGGACTAGCGGGATATGAGCAGTTCTTC.

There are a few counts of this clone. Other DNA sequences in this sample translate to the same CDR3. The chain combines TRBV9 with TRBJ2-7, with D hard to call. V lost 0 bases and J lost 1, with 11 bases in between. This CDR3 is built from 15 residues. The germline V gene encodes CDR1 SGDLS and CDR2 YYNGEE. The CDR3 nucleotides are TGTGCCAGCAGCGTAGATTTGGGCCGTTCCTACGAGCAGTACTTC. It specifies CASSVDLGRSYEQYF.

This CDR3 is CASSRAGKGATDTQYF. The CDR3 DNA follows: TGTGCCAGCAGTCGAGCGGGAAAAGGGGCCACAGATACGCAGTATTTT. The chain couples TRBV28 to TRBJ2-3; 7 positions match TRBD2. CDR1 and CDR2 (germline): MDHEN, SYDVKM. V trimming: 5 bases; J trimming: 2 bases; junction bases outside the gene matches: 10. There are 16 residues in the CDR3. Variable domain in full (rest from reference TRBV28 and TRBJ2-3): DVKVTQSSRYLVKRTGEKVFLECVQDMDHENMFWYRQDPGLGLRLIYFSYDVKMKEKGDIPEGYSVSREKKERFSLILESASTNQTSMYLCASSRAGKGATDTQYFGPGTRLTVL.

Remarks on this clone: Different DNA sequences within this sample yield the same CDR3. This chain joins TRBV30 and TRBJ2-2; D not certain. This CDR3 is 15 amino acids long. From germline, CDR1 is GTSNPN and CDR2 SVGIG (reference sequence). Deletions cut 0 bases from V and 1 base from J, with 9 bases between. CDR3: CAWSVPRGNTGELFF. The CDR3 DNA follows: TGTGCCTGGAGTGTACCAAGAGGGAACACCGGGGAGCTGTTTTTT.

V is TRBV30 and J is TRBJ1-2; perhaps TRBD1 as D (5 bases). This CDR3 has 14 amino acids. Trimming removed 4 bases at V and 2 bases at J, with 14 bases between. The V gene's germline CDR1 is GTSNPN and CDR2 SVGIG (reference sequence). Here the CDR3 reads CAWTSRGGNYGYTF. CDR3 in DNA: TGTGCCTGGACCTCCCGGGGGGGGAACTATGGCTACACCTTC.

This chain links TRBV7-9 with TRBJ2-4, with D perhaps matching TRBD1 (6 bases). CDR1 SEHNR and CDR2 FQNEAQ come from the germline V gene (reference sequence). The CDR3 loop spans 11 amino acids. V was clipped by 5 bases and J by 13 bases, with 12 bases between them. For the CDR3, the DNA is TGTGCCAGCAGCATGAACAGGGTCCAGTACTTC. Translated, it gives CASSMNRVQYF.

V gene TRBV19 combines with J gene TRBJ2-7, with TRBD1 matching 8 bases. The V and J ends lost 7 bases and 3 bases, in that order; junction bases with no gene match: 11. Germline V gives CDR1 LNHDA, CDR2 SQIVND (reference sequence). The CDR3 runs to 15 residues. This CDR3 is CASKAGQGPLYEQYF. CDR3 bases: TGTGCCAGTAAGGCAGGACAGGGCCCTCTCTACGAGCAGTACTTC.

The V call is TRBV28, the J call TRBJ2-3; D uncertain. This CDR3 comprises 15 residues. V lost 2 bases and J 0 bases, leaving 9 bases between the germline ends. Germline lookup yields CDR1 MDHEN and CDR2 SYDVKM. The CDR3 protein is CASSLVSDSTDTQYF. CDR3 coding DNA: TGTGCCAGCAGTTTAGTCAGCGATAGCACAGATACGCAGTATTTT.

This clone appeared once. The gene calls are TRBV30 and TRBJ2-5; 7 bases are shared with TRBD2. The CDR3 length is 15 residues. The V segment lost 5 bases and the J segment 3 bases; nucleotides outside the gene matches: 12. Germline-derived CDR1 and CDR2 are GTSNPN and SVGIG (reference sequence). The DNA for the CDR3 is TGTGCCTGGTCAAGCGGGACCGACGGGAAAGAGACCCAGTACTTC. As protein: CAWSSGTDGKETQYF.

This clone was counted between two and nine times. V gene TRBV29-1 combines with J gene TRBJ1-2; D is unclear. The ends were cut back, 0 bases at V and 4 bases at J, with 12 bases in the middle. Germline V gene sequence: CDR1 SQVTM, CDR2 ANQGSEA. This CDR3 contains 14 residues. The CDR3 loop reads CSVEDPRLSYGYTF. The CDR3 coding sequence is TGCAGCGTTGAAGATCCTCGGTTGTCCTATGGCTACACCTTC.

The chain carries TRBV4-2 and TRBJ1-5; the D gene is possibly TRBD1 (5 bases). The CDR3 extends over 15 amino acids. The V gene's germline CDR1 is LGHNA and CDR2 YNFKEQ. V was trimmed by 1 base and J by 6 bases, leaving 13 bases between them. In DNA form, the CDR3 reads TGTGCCAGCAGCCAAGTCGGCAGGGAGGGTCAGCCCCAGCATTTT. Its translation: CASSQVGREGQPQHF.

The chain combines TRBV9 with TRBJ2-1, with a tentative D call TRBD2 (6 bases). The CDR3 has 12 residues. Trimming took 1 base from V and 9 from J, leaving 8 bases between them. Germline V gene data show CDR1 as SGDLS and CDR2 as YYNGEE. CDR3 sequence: CASSVWEAEQFF. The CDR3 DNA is TGTGCCAGCAGCGTATGGGAGGCTGAGCAGTTCTTC.

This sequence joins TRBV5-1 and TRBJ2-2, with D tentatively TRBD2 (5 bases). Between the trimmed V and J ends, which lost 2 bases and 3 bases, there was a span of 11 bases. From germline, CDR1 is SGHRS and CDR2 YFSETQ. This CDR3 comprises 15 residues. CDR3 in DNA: TGCGCCAGCAGCTTAGTAGCGCTGGACACCGGGGAGCTGTTTTTT. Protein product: CASSLVALDTGELFF.

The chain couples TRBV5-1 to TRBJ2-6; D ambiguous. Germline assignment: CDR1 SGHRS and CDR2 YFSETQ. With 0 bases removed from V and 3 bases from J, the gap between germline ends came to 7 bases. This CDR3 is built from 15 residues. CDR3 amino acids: CASSLGTFGANVLTF. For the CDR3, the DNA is TGCGCCAGCAGCTTGGGTACTTTTGGGGCCAACGTCCTGACTTTC.

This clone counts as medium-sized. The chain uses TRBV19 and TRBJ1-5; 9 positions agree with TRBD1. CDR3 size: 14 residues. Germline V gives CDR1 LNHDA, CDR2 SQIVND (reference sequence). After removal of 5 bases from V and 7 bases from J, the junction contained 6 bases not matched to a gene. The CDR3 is CASSSGTGFQPQHF. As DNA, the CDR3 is TGTGCCAGTAGTTCCGGGACAGGGTTCCAGCCCCAGCATTTT.

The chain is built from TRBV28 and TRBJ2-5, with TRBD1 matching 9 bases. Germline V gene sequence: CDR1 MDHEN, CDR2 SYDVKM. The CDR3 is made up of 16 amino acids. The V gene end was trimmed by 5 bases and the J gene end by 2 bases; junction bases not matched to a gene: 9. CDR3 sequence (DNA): TGTGCCAGCAGTAACCCTGGACAGGGGAGGCAAGAGACCCAGTACTTC. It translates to CASSNPGQGRQETQYF.

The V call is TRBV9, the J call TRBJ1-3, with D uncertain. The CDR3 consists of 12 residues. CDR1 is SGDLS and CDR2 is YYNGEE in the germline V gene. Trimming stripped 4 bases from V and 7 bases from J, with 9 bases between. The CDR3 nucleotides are TGTGCCAGCAGCCCCCTAGGCAACACCATATATTTT. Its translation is CASSPLGNTIYF. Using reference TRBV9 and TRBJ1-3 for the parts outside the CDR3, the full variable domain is DSGVTQTPKHLITATGQRVTLRCSPRSGDLSVYWYQQSLDQGLQFLIQYYNGEERAKGNILERFSAQQFPDLHSELNLSSLELGDSALYFCASSPLGNTIYFGEGSWLTVV.

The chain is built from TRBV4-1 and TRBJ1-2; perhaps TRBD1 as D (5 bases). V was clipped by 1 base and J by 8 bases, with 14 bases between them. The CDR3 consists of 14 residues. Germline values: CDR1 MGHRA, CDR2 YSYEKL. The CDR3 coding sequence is TGCGCCAGCAGCCAAGTTCAGGGTGGAGACGGCTACACCTTC. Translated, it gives CASSQVQGGDGYTF.

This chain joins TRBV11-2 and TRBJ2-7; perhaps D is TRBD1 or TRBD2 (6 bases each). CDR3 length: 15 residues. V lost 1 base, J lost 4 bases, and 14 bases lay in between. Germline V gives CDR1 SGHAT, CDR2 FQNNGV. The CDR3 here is CASSLGPGAQYEQYF. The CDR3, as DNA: TGTGCCAGCAGCTTAGGTCCGGGGGCGCAATACGAGCAGTACTTC.

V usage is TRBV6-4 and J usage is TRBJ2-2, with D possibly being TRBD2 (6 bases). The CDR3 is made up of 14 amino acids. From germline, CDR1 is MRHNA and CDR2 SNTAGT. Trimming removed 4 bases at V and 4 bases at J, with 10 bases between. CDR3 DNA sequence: TGTGCCAGCAGTGTAGGCGGGACCACCGGGGAGCTGTTTTTT. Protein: CASSVGGTTGELFF.

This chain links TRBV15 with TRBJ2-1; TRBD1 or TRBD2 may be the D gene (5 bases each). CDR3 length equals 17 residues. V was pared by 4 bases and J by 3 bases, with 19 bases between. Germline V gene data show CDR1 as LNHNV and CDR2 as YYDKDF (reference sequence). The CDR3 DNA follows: TGTGCCACCAGCACAATTTCCGGGACCGAACACTACAATGAGCAGTTCTTC. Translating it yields CATSTISGTEHYNEQFF.